These 8 T cell receptor beta chains originate from one sample sequenced in a study of cytomegalovirus exposure and HLA in healthy donors. Primers included in the PCR were 60 Vbeta and 13 Jbeta primers. Clones were read by immunoSEQ multiplex PCR, and TCRdb kept only the in-frame ones, dropping some. Among under 95,000 clones listed, around four fifths were seen once. The sequenced sample was PBMCs. The receptors were sampled from a boy between 10 and 17 years old in good health and CMV-seronegative.

The table lists this clone with a few counts. V is TRBV6-1 and J is TRBJ2-7; 9 bases match TRBD1. The germline V gene has CDR1 MNHNS and CDR2 SASEGT. The CDR3 runs to 14 residues. V lost 6 bases, J lost 5 bases, and 8 bases stayed unmatched. The CDR3 here is CASSFRDRVHEQYF. In DNA, the CDR3 is TGTGCCAGCAGCTTCCGGGACAGGGTCCACGAGCAGTACTTC.

The genes are TRBV4-1 and TRBJ2-1; D unresolved. Per germline, CDR1 MGHRA and CDR2 YSYEKL. V was trimmed by 4 bases and J by 4 bases, leaving 11 bases between them. CDR3 length: 14 residues. DNA of the CDR3: TGCGCCAGCAGCCTTTCTGTCAGGTACAATGAGCAGTTCTTC. It yields the protein CASSLSVRYNEQFF.

The chain has TRBV29-1 and TRBJ2-3; possibly TRBD2 for D (5 bases). Germline V gives CDR1 SQVTM, CDR2 ANQGSEA. The germline V and J ends were trimmed by 3 bases and 2 bases, with 9 bases remaining between them. The CDR3 runs to 13 residues. The CDR3 DNA sequence: TGCAGCGTTGACCGGACTTCCACAGATACGCAGTATTTT. Translation: CSVDRTSTDTQYF.

In its sample, this clone was seen a few times. The CDR3 sequence is CASSLGGTGNNEQFF. The DNA of the CDR3 is TGTGCCAGCAGCTTAGGTGGGACAGGTAACAATGAGCAGTTCTTC. This chain joins TRBV7-7 and TRBJ2-1; 8 positions match TRBD1. V dropped 1 base and J dropped 5; count of bases not matched to a gene: 4. The CDR3 totals 15 residues. Germline CDR1 and CDR2: SSHAT and FNYEAQ (reference sequence).

CDR3 sequence: CASSLASSPLHF. The CDR3 nucleotides are TGTGCCAGCAGCTTGGCCAGTTCACCCCTCCACTTT. The rearrangement links TRBV5-6 to TRBJ1-6, with D unclear. CDR1 and CDR2 from the germline V gene are SGHDT and YYEEEE. The CDR3 consists of 12 residues. V shed 0 bases and J shed 9 bases, with 4 bases lying between them.

CDR3 in DNA: TGTGCCAGCAGCCGGGACAGGACCTACGAGCAGTACTTC. Its translation is CASSRDRTYEQYF. V is TRBV5-4 and J is TRBJ2-7; 8 bases map to TRBD1. Losses at the gene ends were 4 bases for V and 2 bases for J; bases not matched to a gene: 2. In germline, CDR1 is SGHNT, CDR2 YYREEE (reference sequence). This CDR3 spans 13 amino acids.

The chain is built from TRBV5-1 and TRBJ2-7, with 9 bases aligning to TRBD2. The J segment lost 2 bases and the V segment lost 3 bases, leaving 6 bases of the junction unmatched. From germline, CDR1 is SGHRS and CDR2 YFSETQ. The CDR3 contains 15 residues. CDR3 sequence (DNA): TGCGCCAGCAGCTCCCAGACTAGCGGTACCTACGAGCAGTACTTC. It codes for CASSSQTSGTYEQYF.

The chain carries TRBV5-4 and TRBJ1-2; 7 bases match TRBD1. CDR3 size: 16 residues. After removal of 0 bases from V and 3 bases from J, the junction contained 8 bases not matched to a gene. From germline, CDR1 is SGHNT and CDR2 YYREEE (reference sequence). The DNA of the CDR3 is TGTGCCAGCAGCTTGGGGCAGGGGGTAGGAGACTATGGCTACACCTTC. Protein product: CASSLGQGVGDYGYTF.